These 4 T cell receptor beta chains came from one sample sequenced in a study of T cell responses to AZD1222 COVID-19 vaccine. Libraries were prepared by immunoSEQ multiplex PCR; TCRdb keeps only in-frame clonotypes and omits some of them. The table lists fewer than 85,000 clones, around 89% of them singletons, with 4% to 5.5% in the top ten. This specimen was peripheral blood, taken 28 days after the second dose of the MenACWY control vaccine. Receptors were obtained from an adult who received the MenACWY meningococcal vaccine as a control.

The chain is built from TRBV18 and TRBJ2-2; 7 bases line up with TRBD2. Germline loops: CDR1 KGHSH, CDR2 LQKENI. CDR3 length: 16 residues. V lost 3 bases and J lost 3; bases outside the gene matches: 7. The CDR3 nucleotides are TGTGCCAGCTCACCCCGGGGAGGGTCGGACACCGGGGAGCTGTTTTTT. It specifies CASSPRGGSDTGELFF.

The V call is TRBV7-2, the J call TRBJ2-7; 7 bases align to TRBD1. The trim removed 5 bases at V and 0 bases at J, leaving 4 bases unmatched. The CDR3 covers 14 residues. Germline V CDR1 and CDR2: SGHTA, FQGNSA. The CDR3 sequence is CASSPGGYSYEQYF. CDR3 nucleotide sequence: TGTGCCAGCAGCCCAGGGGGTTACTCCTACGAGCAGTACTTC.

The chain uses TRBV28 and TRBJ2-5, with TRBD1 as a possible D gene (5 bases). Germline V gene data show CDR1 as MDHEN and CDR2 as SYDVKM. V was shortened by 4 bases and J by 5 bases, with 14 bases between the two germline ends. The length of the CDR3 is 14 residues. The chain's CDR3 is CASSWSQPGETQYF. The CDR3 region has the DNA TGTGCCAGCAGTTGGTCACAGCCAGGGGAGACCCAGTACTTC.

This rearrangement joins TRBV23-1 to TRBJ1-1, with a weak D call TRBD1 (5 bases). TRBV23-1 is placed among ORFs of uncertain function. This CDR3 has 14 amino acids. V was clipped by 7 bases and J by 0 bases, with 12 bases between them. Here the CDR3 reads CASTGGRMNTEAFF. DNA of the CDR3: TGCGCCAGCACCGGGGGACGGATGAACACTGAAGCTTTCTTT.